Below, 32 T cell receptor beta chains from the same sample are listed, as sequenced in a study of cytomegalovirus exposure and HLA in healthy donors (dated by TCRdb to about 2017). Library preparation employed the immunoSEQ multiplex PCR assay. The multiplex PCR relied on a mix of 60 forward primers for TCR Vbeta segments and 13 reverse primers for TCR Jbeta segments. Imported from immuneACCESS, the table was reduced by TCRdb to in-frame sequences with V and J called. These copies leave out some clones; in studies compared against another copy, an unresolved V gene accounts for under half, and the cause of the remainder is not known. The sample table contains 100,000 to 150,000 clones; only one count was recorded for about 76% of them. Of the sample, 13% is held by the ten largest clones. Sequencing input: PBMCs. The origin of the receptors is a woman aged 55-69 years in good health and CMV-seropositive.

This clone was counted only a few times. The CDR3 nucleotides read TGTGCCAGTAGTATCCCCGGACAATTACTCGCGGGCTACACCTTC. Its translation: CASSIPGQLLAGYTF. J is TRBJ1-2 and V is TRBV19; D perhaps matches TRBD1 (5 bases). Trimming cost V 3 bases and J 8 bases, with 19 bases left between them. CDR1 LNHDA and CDR2 SQIVND come from the germline V gene (reference sequence). This CDR3 is built from 15 residues.

This rearrangement joins TRBV4-2 to TRBJ2-5; 9 bases map to TRBD2. Germline values: CDR1 LGHNA, CDR2 YNFKEQ. CDR3 size: 17 residues. V dropped 2 bases and J dropped 0; count of bases not matched to a gene: 7. The CDR3 spells CASSQHGLAGNQETQYF. The CDR3, as DNA: TGTGCCAGCAGCCAACACGGCCTAGCGGGGAACCAAGAGACCCAGTACTTC.

V gene TRBV4-2 combines with J gene TRBJ1-2; maybe TRBD1 (6 bases). CDR1 and CDR2 (germline): LGHNA, YNFKEQ. The CDR3 extends over 14 amino acids. V lost 4 bases to trimming and J lost 5 bases, with 14 bases between them. The CDR3: CASSLSGTPYGYTF. The CDR3 nucleotides are TGTGCCAGCAGCCTATCCGGGACACCTTATGGCTACACCTTC.

The genes are TRBV7-2 and TRBJ1-1, with a weak D call TRBD1 (5 bases). V was cut by 7 bases and J by 3 bases, with 15 bases left in between. The CDR3 is 14 residues long. Germline V lookup: CDR1 SGHTA, CDR2 FQGNSA. DNA for the CDR3: TGTGCCAGCAACCCAGGAAACAGGCACACTGAAGCTTTCTTT. Translated, it gives CASNPGNRHTEAFF.

This clone showed up just a few times. The gene calls are TRBV7-9 and TRBJ2-7; D is perhaps TRBD2 (6 bases). The germline gives CDR1 SEHNR, CDR2 FQNEAQ (reference sequence). Trimming removed 5 bases from V and 2 bases from J, with 13 bases in between. The CDR3 is made up of 14 amino acids. CDR3 DNA sequence: TGTGCCAGCAGCCCCTCGGGACTGCCCTACGAGCAGTACTTC. This translates into CASSPSGLPYEQYF.

The chain carries TRBV6-5 and TRBJ1-4; the D is unclear. Trimming took 0 bases from V and 8 from J, leaving 7 bases between them. The CDR3 is made up of 13 amino acids. Germline assignment: CDR1 MNHEY and CDR2 SVGAGI. CDR3 region: CASSYSGREKLFF. The DNA for the CDR3 is TGTGCCAGCAGTTACTCGGGGAGAGAAAAACTGTTTTTT.

The chain uses TRBV19 and TRBJ2-1; 10 bases line up with TRBD2. In germline, CDR1 is LNHDA, CDR2 SQIVND (reference sequence). CDR3 length equals 15 residues. V was clipped by 1 base and J by 5 bases; unmatched bases: 2. CDR3 nucleotide sequence: TGTGCCAGTAGTATAGTCAGCGGGGGGGACAATGAGCAGTTCTTC. This sequence encodes CASSIVSGGDNEQFF.

The V call is TRBV19, the J call TRBJ2-3; TRBD2 agrees at 7 bases. Trimming at V came to 5 bases and at J to 2 bases, leaving 7 bases not matched to a gene. This CDR3 has 15 residues. Germline assignment: CDR1 LNHDA and CDR2 SQIVND (reference sequence). This chain's CDR3 is CASSGSGFSTDTQYF. DNA of the CDR3: TGTGCCAGTAGTGGTAGCGGGTTCTCCACAGATACGCAGTATTTT.

The chain links TRBV29-1 to TRBJ1-1; TRBD1 matches at 8 bases. J gave up 4 bases and V 5 bases, and 6 bases lay outside the gene matches. This CDR3 is built from 13 residues. CDR1 and CDR2 (germline): SQVTM, ANQGSEA. The CDR3 nucleotides are TGCAGCGTTAGCCCAACAGGGGGCACTGAAGCTTTCTTT. This sequence encodes CSVSPTGGTEAFF.

This chain uses TRBV6-1 with TRBJ2-2; TRBD1 is a possible D gene (5 bases). The V gene's germline CDR1 is MNHNS and CDR2 SASEGT. V gave up 1 base and J gave up 0 bases, with 15 bases separating them. The CDR3 consists of 18 residues. The CDR3 here is CASSEVELGPPNTGELFF. The DNA of the CDR3 is TGTGCCAGCAGTGAAGTAGAGCTGGGGCCTCCGAACACCGGGGAGCTGTTTTTT.

The chain combines TRBV4-3 with TRBJ2-2, with no clear D. This CDR3 has 12 amino acids. Trimming removed 4 bases at V and 8 bases at J, with 8 bases between. Germline V lookup: CDR1 LGHNA, CDR2 YSLEER. CDR3 sequence: CASSPAGGELFF. CDR3 DNA: TGCGCCAGCAGCCCCGCCGGTGGGGAGCTGTTTTTT.

CDR3 sequence reads: CASSSGGAGEDTQYF. CDR3 coding DNA: TGTGCCAGCAGTAGCGGGGGGGCCGGCGAAGATACGCAGTATTTT. The genes are TRBV9 and TRBJ2-3; TRBD2 matches at 11 bases. Germline V lookup: CDR1 SGDLS, CDR2 YYNGEE. CDR3 length: 15 residues. V dropped 5 bases and J dropped 5; count of bases not matched to a gene: 7.

The J gene is TRBJ1-5, the V gene TRBV7-8, with D perhaps TRBD1 (5 bases). The CDR3 is 18 residues long. V was cut by 1 base and J by 1 base, with 17 bases left in between. Germline CDR1 SGHVS, CDR2 FQNEAQ. Here the CDR3 reads CASSLVGRGINSNQPQHF. The CDR3 nucleotides read TGTGCCAGCAGCTTAGTGGGTCGGGGGATCAACAGCAATCAGCCCCAGCATTTT.

The chain combines TRBV4-3 with TRBJ2-1, with 9 bases lining up with TRBD2. The CDR3 spans 18 residues. J was trimmed by 0 bases and V by 1 base; bases with no gene match: 7. Germline assignment: CDR1 LGHNA and CDR2 YSLEER. CDR3 DNA sequence: TGCGCCAGCAGCCAAGGTTGGGTAGCGGGGGACTCCTACAATGAGCAGTTCTTC. Encoded protein: CASSQGWVAGDSYNEQFF.

The chain has TRBV19 and TRBJ1-6, with a weak D call TRBD1 (5 bases). This CDR3 has 15 amino acids. Between the trimmed V and J ends, which lost 4 bases and 2 bases, there was a span of 9 bases. Germline-derived CDR1 and CDR2 are LNHDA and SQIVND (reference sequence). The CDR3 protein is CASSTLGPYNSPLHF. CDR3 nucleotides: TGTGCCAGTAGTACTCTGGGGCCCTATAATTCACCCCTCCACTTT.

This chain uses TRBV19 with TRBJ2-1, with TRBD2 identical over 12 bases. Germline CDR1 reads LNHDA; CDR2 reads SQIVND (reference sequence). The trim removed 3 bases at V and 9 bases at J, leaving 6 bases unmatched. The CDR3 is made up of 15 amino acids. The CDR3: CASSIRLAGDGEQFF. The CDR3 bases are TGTGCCAGTAGTATTCGACTAGCGGGAGACGGTGAGCAGTTCTTC.

This CDR3 reads CASSLGGGVYNEQFF. The CDR3 bases are TGTGCCAGCAGCTTAGGTGGGGGGGTTTACAATGAGCAGTTCTTC. This chain links TRBV11-3 with TRBJ2-1; 7 nucleotides align to TRBD2. The V gene's germline CDR1 is SGHNT and CDR2 YENEEA. Trimming at V came to 1 base and at J to 4 bases, leaving 4 bases not matched to a gene. The CDR3 spans 15 residues.

This clone was picked up one time. The gene calls are TRBV6-5 and TRBJ2-3; 9 nucleotides match TRBD2. The CDR3 runs to 14 residues. V trimming: 6 bases; J trimming: 1 base; junction bases outside the gene matches: 2. CDR1 and CDR2 from the germline V gene are MNHEY and SVGAGI. This CDR3 reads CASRRTSGTDTQYF. The DNA of the CDR3 is TGTGCCAGCAGAAGGACTAGCGGCACAGATACGCAGTATTTT.

The chain carries TRBV11-1 and TRBJ2-6; TRBD1 might be the D (6 bases). Trimming left V 3 bases short and J 4 bases short, with 19 bases between. Germline-derived CDR1 and CDR2 are SGHAT and FQDESV (reference sequence). The CDR3 has 18 residues. The CDR3 DNA reads TGTGCCAGCAGCTTTAGTCCAGGGGTAGTTGACGGGGCCAACGTCCTGACTTTC. This encodes CASSFSPGVVDGANVLTF. The whole variable domain, remainder taken from reference TRBV11-1 and TRBJ2-6, is EAEVAQSPRYKITEKSQAVAFWCDPISGHATLYWYRQILGQGPELLVQFQDESVVDDSQLPKDRFSAERLKGVDSTLKIQPAELGDSAMYLCASSFSPGVVDGANVLTFGAGSRLTVL.

There are a few counts of this clone. The rearrangement uses TRBV29-1 and TRBJ1-4; D may be TRBD1 (5 bases). V lost 4 bases and J 3 bases, leaving 9 bases between the germline ends. The germline CDR1 and CDR2 sequences are SQVTM and ANQGSEA. This CDR3 is 13 amino acids long. In nucleotides, the CDR3 is TGCAGCGTTGGACAGAATCCTAATGAAAAACTGTTTTTT. Its translation: CSVGQNPNEKLFF.

The chain employs TRBV6-4 and TRBJ1-5; D possibly corresponds to TRBD1 (5 bases). The V gene lost 7 bases and the J gene lost 4 bases, with 11 bases spanning the gap. The CDR3 extends over 13 amino acids. Germline V lookup: CDR1 MRHNA, CDR2 SNTAGT. CDR3: CASMGLRNQPQHF. The CDR3 DNA reads TGTGCCAGCATGGGACTACGGAATCAGCCCCAGCATTTT.

The V and J genes are TRBV25-1 and TRBJ2-1; 11 positions agree with TRBD2. The V segment lost 3 bases and the J segment 9 bases; nucleotides outside the gene matches: 7. This CDR3 spans 15 amino acids. CDR1 MGHDK and CDR2 SYGVNS come from the germline V gene. DNA of the CDR3: TGTGCCAGCAGTGACCCTAGCGGGGGGCCCCGTGAGCAGTTCTTC. Protein product: CASSDPSGGPREQFF.

The chain links TRBV2 to TRBJ2-1, with 9 bases that match TRBD2. V gave up 6 bases and J gave up 8 bases; unmatched junction bases: 8. Germline CDR1 is SNHLY and CDR2 is FYNNEI. The CDR3 length is 14 residues. The CDR3 sequence is CASRHPASGDEQFF. The CDR3 bases are TGTGCCAGCAGGCATCCGGCTAGCGGGGATGAGCAGTTCTTC.

The chain couples TRBV1 to TRBJ2-1; the table's D gene call, TRBD2, was not cross checked with the DNA. TRBV1 is listed as a pseudogene. The CDR3 sequence is 17 residues long. In DNA, the CDR3 is TGCACCAGCAGCTTCCGACTAGAGGAGCACTCCTACAATGAGCAGTTCTTC. Residues: CTSSFRLEEHSYNEQFF.

This clone was observed a handful of times. V is TRBV7-9 and J is TRBJ1-6; D not resolved. Germline-derived CDR1 and CDR2 are SEHNR and FQNEAQ (reference sequence). The V gene lost 0 bases and the J gene lost 12 bases, with 6 bases spanning the gap. CDR3 length equals 12 residues. CDR3 in DNA: TGTGCCAGCAGCTTAGCCGAGGGACCCCTCCACTTT. Translation gives CASSLAEGPLHF. The full variable domain, its missing parts supplied by reference TRBV7-9 and TRBJ1-6, is DTGVSQNPRHKITKRGQNVTFRCDPISEHNRLYWYRQTLGQGPEFLTYFQNEAQLEKSRLLSDRFSAERPKGSFSTLEIQRTEQGDSAMYLCASSLAEGPLHFGNGTRLTVT.

The chain employs TRBV9 and TRBJ1-1, with a tentative D call TRBD1 (6 bases). V dropped 0 bases and J dropped 3 bases, with 9 bases sitting between them. This CDR3 comprises 14 residues. CDR1 is SGDLS, CDR2 YYNGEE, per germline. The DNA for the CDR3 is TGTGCCAGCAGCGTAGGTCACAGGGACACTGAAGCTTTCTTT. It specifies CASSVGHRDTEAFF.

CDR3 sequence (DNA): TGCGCCAGCAGCTTGTGGCCGGGAAGTACGGACACTGAAGCTTTCTTT. This sequence encodes CASSLWPGSTDTEAFF. The genes are TRBV5-1 and TRBJ1-1; D unresolved. Germline values: CDR1 SGHRS, CDR2 YFSETQ. V gave up 1 base and J gave up 3 bases, with 16 bases separating them. This CDR3 comprises 16 residues.

This chain connects TRBV5-1 to TRBJ2-5; tentative D call: TRBD2 (6 bases). The CDR3 extends over 15 amino acids. The germline V and J ends were trimmed by 4 bases and 7 bases, with 20 bases remaining between them. In germline, CDR1 is SGHRS, CDR2 YFSETQ. The CDR3 sequence is CASSLTPGAAGTQYF. The CDR3 DNA is TGCGCCAGCAGCCTAACGCCGGGAGCCGCGGGGACCCAGTACTTC.

This clone has just a few counts. The chain is built from TRBV30 and TRBJ2-5, with a tentative D call TRBD2 (7 bases). The CDR3 totals 14 residues. The ends were cut back, 7 bases at V and 2 bases at J, with 17 bases in the middle. Per the germline V gene, CDR1 is GTSNPN and CDR2 is SVGIG (reference sequence). Here the CDR3 reads CASRHRGAQETQYF. CDR3 DNA sequence: TGTGCCTCACGTCACCGGGGGGCACAAGAGACCCAGTACTTC.

The chain links TRBV11-1 to TRBJ2-7; no firm D call. The CDR3 is 14 amino acids. Trimming pared 1 base from V and 3 bases from J, leaving 10 bases between. CDR1 and CDR2 from the germline V gene are SGHAT and FQDESV (reference sequence). The CDR3, as DNA: TGTGCCAGCAGCTTAGAAGGCCAGGACTACGAGCAGTACTTC. It is translated as CASSLEGQDYEQYF.

This chain uses TRBV7-2 with TRBJ1-1, with 12 bases matching TRBD1. The germline gives CDR1 SGHTA, CDR2 FQGNSA. CDR3 size: 18 residues. V lost 0 bases and J lost 1; bases outside the gene matches: 6. CDR3 amino acids: CASSLAGTGGRRNTEAFF. As DNA, the CDR3 is TGTGCCAGCAGCTTAGCCGGGACAGGGGGCAGGCGGAACACTGAAGCTTTCTTT.

The gene calls are TRBV6-4 and TRBJ2-3, with D possibly being TRBD2 (5 bases). Trimming cost V 8 bases and J 2 bases, with 14 bases left between them. The CDR3 totals 14 residues. CDR1 is MRHNA, CDR2 SNTAGT, per germline. CDR3 sequence: CASSKSGDTDTQYF. CDR3 DNA: TGTGCCAGCTCCAAATCCGGGGACACAGATACGCAGTATTTT.